The T cell receptor (beta chain) described here comes from a study of blood T cell repertoires in COVID-19. Study in general: Material from acute and convalescent COVID-19 was sourced from the United States, Italy and Spain. Nucleic acid was either cDNA or gDNA, and it came from T cells, B-cell-depleted T cells, or PBMCs.

Germline V gene sequence: CDR1 WSHSY, CDR2 SAAADI. The trim removed 6 bases at V and 3 bases at J, leaving 10 bases unmatched. CDR3 size: 17 residues. In the authors' workflow: The assay estimated nucleated cells by amplifying reference gene primers. The protocol was immunoSEQ multiplex PCR, while the TCRdb copy is restricted to in-frame clones and leaves out a portion. That table gives V, J and clone size, and the DNA gave D and trimming. Of 250,000 to 300,000 clones detected, around 85% appear once; the ten largest clones hold approximately 5%. The chain links TRBV10-2 to TRBJ1-4; 10 bases are shared with TRBD1. The receptor was isolated from a man aged 50-59 years with active or convalescent COVID-19. Sequenced sample: peripheral blood. This CDR3 is CASRGPGQGGANEKLFF. CDR3 bases: TGCGCCAGCAGAGGACCCGGACAGGGGGGAGCTAATGAAAAACTGTTTTTT.